The clone carrying this TCR beta chain turned up a few times. Its cognate antigen is unknown. Naive CD8 isolation took CD45RO-negative cells positively selected for CCR7 and excluded terminally differentiated effector memory CD45RA+ cells. Authors' processing steps: ImmunoSEQ sequences covered only the junction and lacked quality scores; filtering therefore differed. The table came from immunoSEQ multiplex PCR; TCRdb's copy has only in-frame clones and leaves some out. From that table come the V and J calls and clone size; the DNA was used to work out D and trimming. The sample lists 600,000 or so clones; 90% to 95% were seen once. This entry belongs to a study of shared clonotypes between healthy human individuals. Study-level background: For every donor, three CD4 naive, three CD4 memory, two CD8 naive and one CD8 memory plates were used.

Study conclusions and caveats: Generation probabilities were higher for clonotypes shared across all four sorted-subset donors than for unshared ones. Only blood samples were collected, and tissue repertoires likely differ.

The sequence derives from a woman aged 25 to 45 in good health. Input material: naive CD8+ T cells sorted from blood.

Here the CDR3 DNA reads TGTGCCAGCACGACAGGGGCTGAGGAAAAACTGTTTTTT. Its protein product is CASTTGAEEKLFF. The genes are TRBV9 and TRBJ1-4; 8 bases agree with TRBD1. Germline trimming cut 6 bases from V and 8 bases from J; bases unmatched to any gene: 6. CDR1 is SGDLS and CDR2 is YYNGEE in the germline V gene. The CDR3 totals 13 residues.